This TCR beta chain comes out of a study of blood T cell repertoires in COVID-19 (dated by TCRdb to 2018 to 2021). With respect to the entire study: Samples covering the acute and convalescent phases of COVID-19 were provided by collaborators in the United States, Italy and Spain. Where HLA class I and class II types were available, the types were taken from metadata supplied by the sample provider, not from assay-based typing. Nearly every sample came with metadata listing a de-identified subject ID, COVID-19 status, age in years and sex. Samples were obtained from the ongoing ImmuneRACE study (first 160 participants) and from 1,000 to 1,500 subjects provided by 6 global collaborators. The repertoires were released in a freely available public database intended as a resource for research on the immune response to SARS-CoV-2. The prospective study material was composed of cDNA or gDNA derived from T cells, B-cell-depleted T cells, or PBMCs. The dataset comprised deeply sampled blood TCRbeta repertoires from subjects exposed to, actively infected with, or recovered from COVID-19. What the authors observed across the whole study: Clinical and demographic metadata were provided uncurated, with the amount varying by source and participant.

TCRbeta CDR3 regions were amplified from genomic DNA by means of the immunoSEQ Assay, a bias-controlled multiplex PCR. The paper's data handling went like this. The number of nucleated cells in each sample was estimated by amplification of reference gene primers within the assay. Sequence reads were collapsed and filtered to measure the absolute abundance of every unique TCRbeta CDR3 rearrangement. For each sample, productive Simpson clonality was calculated by taking the square root of Simpson's diversity index across productive rearrangements. TCRdb stores this immuneACCESS table with in-frame sequences only. Part of the clones is absent; in the studies checked, under half of the shortfall reflects unresolved V genes, and no reason is known for the rest. V and J calls and clone size are those listed in that table; D and trimming were worked out from the DNA. Here the sample has 380,000 or so clones; 80% to 90% occur a single time. The top ten hold roughly 1.2% of the sample.

Remarks on this clone: Its target antigen remains unknown. Base quality data are lacking; no much larger clone is found one base away.

Each collaborating institution followed its own protocols to collect whole blood in K2EDTA tubes. For TCRbeta analysis, collaborators shipped samples as frozen whole blood, isolated PBMCs, or DNA extracted from either of those sample types. The source of this sequence is a man aged 35-49 years with acute or convalescent COVID-19. Sequencing was performed on peripheral blood.

The CDR3 is CASSQVPTGWDNQPQHF. The DNA reads TGCGCCAGCAGCCAAGTCCCGACAGGGTGGGACAATCAGCCCCAGCATTTT. Here the chain combines TRBV4-1 and TRBJ1-5, with 7 central nucleotides matching TRBD1. From the cysteine up to the phenylalanine, the CDR3 has a length of 17 residues. Of all the DNA, just the CDR3 is kept, 51 bases in frame from base 1. The germline V gene supplies CDR1 MGHRA and CDR2 YSYEKL. V and J are trimmed by 1 base and 3 bases, and the gene matches miss 9 bases of the junction.